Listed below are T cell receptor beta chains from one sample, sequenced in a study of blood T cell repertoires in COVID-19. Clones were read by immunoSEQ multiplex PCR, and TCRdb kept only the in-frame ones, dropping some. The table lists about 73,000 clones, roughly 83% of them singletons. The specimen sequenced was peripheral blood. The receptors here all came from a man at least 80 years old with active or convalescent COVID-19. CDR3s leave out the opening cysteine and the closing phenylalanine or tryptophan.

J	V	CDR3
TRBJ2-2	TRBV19	ASKRQGALAGELF
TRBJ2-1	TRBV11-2	ASSLAGQGYNEQF
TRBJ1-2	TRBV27	ASSLFPGLGYT
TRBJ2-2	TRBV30	AWSTAGSTGELF
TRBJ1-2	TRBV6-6	ASSRALSYGYT
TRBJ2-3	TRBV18	ASSLGLAGVRTDTQY
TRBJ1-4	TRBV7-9	ASSAGTADRDEKLF
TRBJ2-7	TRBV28	ASSSNSGRRLYEQY
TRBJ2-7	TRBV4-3	ASSLGTTYEQY
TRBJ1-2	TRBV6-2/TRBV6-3	ASSYSHTTNYGYT
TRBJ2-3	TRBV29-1	SVEKTQTDTQY
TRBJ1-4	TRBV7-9	ASSLAVGDSNEKLF
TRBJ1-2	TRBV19	ASSIPGGPMSGYT
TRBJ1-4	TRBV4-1	ASSQLNPGIRPPTNEKLF
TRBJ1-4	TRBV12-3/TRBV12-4	ASSLGQEKLF
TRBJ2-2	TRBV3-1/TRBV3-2	ASSPSTSRGPGELF
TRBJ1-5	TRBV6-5	ASRDRGLKPQH
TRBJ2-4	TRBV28	ASSPLDSKNIQY
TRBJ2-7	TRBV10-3	AISEPGQGPEQY
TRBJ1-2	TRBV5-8	ASSSSGTGYGYT
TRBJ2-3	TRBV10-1	ASSDLRGKTDTQY
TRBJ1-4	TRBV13	ASSLARGGATNEKLF